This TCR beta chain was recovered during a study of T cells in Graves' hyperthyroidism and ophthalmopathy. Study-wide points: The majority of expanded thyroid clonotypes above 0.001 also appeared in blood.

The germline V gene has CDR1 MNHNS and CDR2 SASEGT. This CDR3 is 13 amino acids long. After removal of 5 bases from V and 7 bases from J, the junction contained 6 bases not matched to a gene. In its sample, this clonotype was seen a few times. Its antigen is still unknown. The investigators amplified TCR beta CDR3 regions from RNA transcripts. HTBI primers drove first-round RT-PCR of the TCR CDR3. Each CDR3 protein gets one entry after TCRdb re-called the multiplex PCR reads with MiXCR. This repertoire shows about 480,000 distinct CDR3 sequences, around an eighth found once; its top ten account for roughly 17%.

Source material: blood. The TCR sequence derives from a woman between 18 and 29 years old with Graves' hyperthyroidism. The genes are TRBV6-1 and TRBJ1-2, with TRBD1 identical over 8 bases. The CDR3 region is CASSTRGQGGYTF. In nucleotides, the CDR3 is TGTGCCAGCAGTACCAGGGGGCAGGGTGGCTACACCTTC.